This T cell receptor beta chain was obtained from a study of a mutant IDH1 vaccine in newly diagnosed glioma. As for the study in general: Weeks 1, 3, 5, 7, 11, 15, 19 and 23 were when patients received their eight vaccinations. Most patients had radiochemotherapy with temozolomide before enrollment; others had one alone. First vaccine doses came 4-6 weeks after radiotherapy alone, or with temozolomide cycles.

The data were produced by immunoSEQ multiplex PCR, yet TCRdb's version contains in-frame clones alone and is incomplete. The repertoire holds approximately 40,000 clones, with roughly 74% as singletons. The time point here: week 5, during vaccination. Vaccination used 300 ug of mutant IDH1 20-mer peptide per dose, with topical imiquimod. The length of the CDR3 is 13 residues. V was trimmed by 0 bases and J by 6 bases, leaving 12 bases between them. Germline values: CDR1 GTSNPN, CDR2 SVGIG (reference sequence). On this clone itself: Its antigen remains unidentified.

The clonotype was recovered from a man aged 35 to 55 with glioma. The sample consisted of PBMCs, taken from a glioma patient whose treatment included an IDH1 peptide vaccine. The chain combines TRBV30 with TRBJ2-7; the D call may be TRBD1 or TRBD2 (5 bases each). The CDR3 sequence is CAWSVQMRGEQYF. DNA for the CDR3: TGTGCCTGGAGTGTACAGATGAGGGGCGAGCAGTACTTC.